These T cell receptor beta chains were read from a single sample in a study of blood T cell repertoires in COVID-19. Sequencing used immunoSEQ multiplex PCR; TCRdb keeps in-frame clones, though not all of them. The data show 220,000 or so clones, with less than 85% seen just once and 3.6% held by the top ten. Source material: peripheral blood. The receptors were gathered from a woman older than 75 with acute or convalescent COVID-19. CDR3s include the opening cysteine and the closing phenylalanine or tryptophan. D genes are given only for firm matches. For some rows the clone size is stated as once, few or many, or as a class when expanded; others skip it.

>once|TRBJ1-4|-|TRBV5-1
CASSHISQGPNEKLFF
TGCGCCAGCAGCCATATATCACAGGGACCTAATGAAAAACTGTTTTTT
>-|TRBJ1-4|-|TRBV12-3/TRBV12-4
CASSPQGIEKLFF
TGTGCCAGTAGCCCCCAGGGGATTGAAAAACTGTTTTTT
>few|TRBJ2-1|TRBD1|TRBV9
CASSPGTGGMNEQFF
TGTGCCAGCAGCCCGGGGACAGGGGGCATGAATGAGCAGTTCTTC
>-|TRBJ2-5|-|TRBV5-1
CASKMSLNREKTQYF
TGCGCCAGCAAGATGTCACTGAACCGAGAGAAGACCCAGTACTTC
>-|TRBJ1-2|-|TRBV6-5
CASSPPEAGYTF
TGTGCCAGCAGCCCCCCTGAGGCGGGCTACACCTTC
>-|TRBJ1-2|-|TRBV28
CASTPRGQFYTF
TGTGCCAGCACCCCCAGGGGACAATTCTACACCTTC
>few|TRBJ2-2|TRBD2|TRBV6-2/TRBV6-3
CASSILGLAGGTGELFF
TGTGCCAGCAGTATCCTCGGACTAGCGGGGGGGACCGGGGAGCTGTTTTTT
>-|TRBJ2-7|-|TRBV6-5
CASRHYREHEQYF
TGTGCCAGCAGACATTACAGGGAACACGAGCAGTACTTC
>-|TRBJ1-5|TRBD1|TRBV10-3
CAISGGQGRQPQHF
TGTGCCATCAGTGGCGGACAGGGAAGACAGCCCCAGCATTTT
>once|TRBJ1-1|-|TRBV11-3
CASSADPGILTEAFF
TGTGCCAGCAGCGCAGACCCGGGGATCCTCACTGAAGCTTTCTTT
>-|TRBJ1-6|-|TRBV7-6
CASSFTQGSRNSPLHF
TGTGCCAGCAGCTTCACACAAGGATCGCGGAATTCACCCCTCCACTTT
>-|TRBJ1-1|-|TRBV12-3/TRBV12-4
CASSLGGGTEAFF
TGTGCCAGCAGCCTAGGGGGGGGTACTGAAGCTTTCTTT
>few|TRBJ1-1|TRBD1|TRBV19
CASSIAPGQGATEAFF
TGTGCCAGTAGTATAGCGCCGGGACAGGGGGCGACTGAAGCTTTCTTT
>-|TRBJ1-5|TRBD1|TRBV19
CASSERQGASNQPQHF
TGTGCCAGTAGTGAACGACAGGGGGCGAGCAATCAGCCCCAGCATTTT
>-|TRBJ2-1|TRBD1|TRBV28
CASRRDRDVYNEQFF
TGTGCCAGCAGAAGGGACAGGGACGTATACAATGAGCAGTTCTTC
>many|TRBJ1-5|-|TRBV7-8
CASSFGGINQPQHF
TGTGCCAGCAGCTTCGGGGGAATCAATCAGCCCCAGCATTTT
>once|TRBJ1-2|TRBD1|TRBV6-2/TRBV6-3
CASSRDRANYGYTF
TGTGCCAGCAGTCGGGACAGAGCTAACTATGGCTACACCTTC
>-|TRBJ1-5|-|TRBV20-1
CSASVPGQQPQHF
TGCAGTGCTAGTGTCCCAGGGCAACAGCCCCAGCATTTT
>-|TRBJ1-2|-|TRBV19
CASSIPPGANYGYTF
TGTGCCAGTAGCATACCCCCCGGGGCTAACTATGGCTACACCTTC
>-|TRBJ2-5|-|TRBV18
CASSPPSGLQETQYF
TGTGCCAGCTCACCACCATCAGGATTACAAGAGACCCAGTACTTC
>-|TRBJ1-6|-|TRBV9
CASSPDGGGVSPLHF
TGTGCCAGCAGCCCCGATGGGGGGGGTGTTTCACCCCTCCACTTT
>-|TRBJ2-3|TRBD2|TRBV5-4
CAVLAGGTDTQYF
TGTGCCGTCCTAGCGGGGGGTACAGATACGCAGTATTTT
>-|TRBJ2-3|-|TRBV19
CASSAGQSTDTQYF
TGTGCCAGTAGTGCGGGACAGTCCACAGATACGCAGTATTTT
>-|TRBJ1-2|-|TRBV6-5
CASRLTGDYGYTF
TGTGCCAGCAGGTTAACTGGAGACTATGGCTACACCTTC
>-|TRBJ1-5|-|TRBV2
CASSVRGGNQPQHF
TGTGCCAGCAGTGTCCGGGGGGGAAATCAGCCCCAGCATTTT
>-|TRBJ1-2|-|TRBV6-5
CASSYLTGASGYTF
TGTGCCAGCAGTTACCTAACAGGAGCTAGTGGCTACACCTTC